This T cell receptor (beta chain) was captured by sequencing in a study of response to subunit inactivated influenza vaccine. Findings and limits, study-wide: Only a handful of new T cells, the authors suggested, are recruited with each seasonal influenza vaccination.

A few counts support this clonotype. Its antigen is undetermined. Trimming removed 0 bases from V and 3 bases from J, with 9 bases in between. CDR1 and CDR2 (germline): GTSNPN, SVGIG (reference sequence). This CDR3 spans 13 amino acids. TCRdb re-called the RT-PCR reads with MiXCR, one entry per CDR3 protein. The sample carries about 500,000 distinct CDR3 sequences, 16% recorded once. Sequenced here: CD4+ T cells sorted from PBMCs, sampled less than 25 months after vaccination. The receptor's source is a man in his fifties or sixties who received an inactivated influenza vaccine. The J gene is TRBJ2-7, the V gene TRBV30, with D maybe TRBD1 (5 bases). CDR3 region: CAWSVGRVYEQYF. The CDR3, as DNA: TGTGCCTGGAGTGTAGGCAGGGTCTACGAGCAGTACTTC.